The clone carrying this TCR beta chain was observed a single time. The source of the sample is a study of blood T cell repertoires in COVID-19. Across the study: Researchers got acute and convalescent COVID-19 samples from the United States, Italy and Spain. From T cells, B-cell-depleted T cells, or PBMCs came the material, which was cDNA or gDNA.

Authors' analysis steps: Nucleated cell counts were estimated from reference gene primer amplification. TCRdb keeps only in-frame clones here, not all; method: immunoSEQ multiplex PCR. V, J and clone size are taken as reported in that table, and D and trimming were inferred from the DNA itself. This sample has approximately 670,000 clones, with about 87% found just once. The CDR3 length is 17 residues. The sample taken for sequencing was peripheral blood. This receptor was obtained from a woman between 18 and 30 years old with acute or convalescent COVID-19. This chain connects TRBV21-1 to TRBJ1-1; TRBD1 was called by the table and not checked on the DNA. TRBV21-1 has pseudogene status. The CDR3 is CASSKEGVRGQSAEAFF. CDR3 DNA sequence: TGTGCCAGCAGCAAAGAGGGGGTCAGGGGGCAGAGCGCTGAAGCTTTCTTT.